These 14 T cell receptor beta chains were all obtained from the same sample, sequenced in a study of shared clonotypes between healthy human individuals. Measured with immunoSEQ multiplex PCR; TCRdb has only the in-frame clones, and not every one. The table shows some 1.4 million clones, with roughly 96% occurring only once. The sample comprised naive CD4+ T cells sorted from blood. The subset was: CD45RA+ positively selected. The source of these receptors is a man aged 30 to 39 in good health.

This clone occurred once. V is TRBV11-2 and J is TRBJ1-5; no clear D. The CDR3 extends over 13 amino acids. The V gene lost 1 base and the J gene lost 6 bases, with 7 bases spanning the gap. CDR1 SGHAT and CDR2 FQNNGV come from the germline V gene. CDR3 coding DNA: TGTGCCAGCAGCTTAGTTTCATCTCAGCCCCAGCATTTT. Amino acids: CASSLVSSQPQHF. The full variable domain, its missing parts supplied by reference TRBV11-2 and TRBJ1-5, is EAGVAQSPRYKIIEKRQSVAFWCNPISGHATLYWYQQILGQGPKLLIQFQNNGVVDDSQLPKDRFSAERLKGVDSTLKIQPAKLEDSAVYLCASSLVSSQPQHFGDGTRLSIL.

This clone was counted a single time. The V call is TRBV25-1, the J call TRBJ2-5; possibly TRBD2 for D (6 bases). The V gene's germline CDR1 is MGHDK and CDR2 SYGVNS. This CDR3 contains 15 residues. With 6 bases removed from V and 5 bases from J, the gap between germline ends came to 19 bases. Here the CDR3 reads CASRYGGETPETQYF. CDR3 nucleotides: TGTGCCAGCAGGTACGGGGGAGAGACCCCGGAGACCCAGTACTTC.

This clone turned up a few times. The V gene is TRBV7-8, the J gene TRBJ2-7; 7 bases map to TRBD1. There are 12 residues in the CDR3. CDR1 and CDR2 (germline): SGHVS, FQNEAQ. V was clipped by 5 bases and J by 7 bases; unmatched bases: 5. CDR3 sequence (DNA): TGTGCCAGCAGCCTAGGGGGACAGGAGCAGTACTTC. Protein product: CASSLGGQEQYF.

The CDR3 loop reads CASSPYPGQGNQPQHF. DNA for the CDR3: TGTGCCAGCTCACCGTACCCGGGACAGGGGAATCAGCCCCAGCATTTT. The chain recombines TRBV18 with TRBJ1-5; TRBD1 matches at 10 bases. The germline CDR1 and CDR2 sequences are KGHSH and LQKENI. The CDR3 length is 16 residues. V dropped 3 bases and J dropped 4; count of bases not matched to a gene: 6.

The chain is built from TRBV5-1 and TRBJ2-2; 10 nucleotides agree with TRBD2. Germline V gene sequence: CDR1 SGHRS, CDR2 YFSETQ. Losses at the gene ends were 4 bases for V and 9 bases for J; bases not matched to a gene: 33. This CDR3 is built from 23 residues. For the CDR3, the DNA is TGCGCCAGCAGCGCAACTCAAACACCGGACAGGGCTAGCGGGAGAACCCCTGCCCGGGAGCTGTTTTTT. Encoded protein: CASSATQTPDRASGRTPARELFF.

The chain carries TRBV5-4 and TRBJ1-1; the D is unclear. CDR1 and CDR2 from the germline V gene are SGHNT and YYREEE (reference sequence). Between the trimmed V and J ends, which lost 7 bases and 0 bases, there was a span of 10 bases. This CDR3 comprises 13 residues. For the CDR3, the DNA is TGTGCCAGCGGGGAAGTGCTGAACACTGAAGCTTTCTTT. Translating it yields CASGEVLNTEAFF.

The rearrangement uses TRBV2 and TRBJ2-7; 9 positions match TRBD1. This CDR3 spans 17 amino acids. V shed 6 bases, J shed 4 bases, and the junction held 16 bases outside the gene matches. Germline V gene sequence: CDR1 SNHLY, CDR2 FYNNEI. CDR3 residues: CASREKGWTGEKYEQYF. The CDR3 DNA sequence: TGTGCCAGCAGGGAAAAGGGCTGGACAGGGGAAAAGTACGAGCAGTACTTC.

This clone showed up just once. CDR3 residues: CASSLEGRGRGNEKLFF. The CDR3 region has the DNA TGTGCCAGCAGCTTAGAGGGTCGGGGACGAGGAAATGAAAAACTGTTTTTT. The gene calls are TRBV7-2 and TRBJ1-4, with D perhaps matching TRBD1 (5 bases). CDR3 length: 17 amino acids. In germline, CDR1 is SGHTA, CDR2 FQGNSA. The V end lost 1 base, the J end lost 5 bases, and 17 bases lay between the germline ends. Supplemented by reference TRBV7-2 and TRBJ1-4, the full variable domain reads GAGVSQSPSNKVTEKGKDVELRCDPISGHTALYWYRQSLGQGLEFLIYFQGNSAPDKSGLPSDRFSAERTGGSVSTLTIQRTQQEDSAVYLCASSLEGRGRGNEKLFFGSGTQLSVL.

J is TRBJ1-1 and V is TRBV7-8; D unclear. The CDR3 consists of 14 residues. CDR1 SGHVS and CDR2 FQNEAQ come from the germline V gene. The V gene lost 6 bases and the J gene lost 0 bases, with 11 bases spanning the gap. CDR3 DNA sequence: TGTGCCAGCAGTCACCCACCAGTGAACACTGAAGCTTTCTTT. Protein product: CASSHPPVNTEAFF.

The chain carries TRBV5-1 and TRBJ1-1; a weak D match, TRBD1 (6 bases). V was trimmed by 4 bases and J by 1 base, leaving 11 bases between them. Germline loops: CDR1 SGHRS, CDR2 YFSETQ. CDR3 length: 14 amino acids. The CDR3 DNA reads TGCGCCAGCAGCCCAGGGGTGCGGAACACTGAAGCTTTCTTT. This encodes CASSPGVRNTEAFF.

This sequence joins TRBV5-1 and TRBJ1-4; D not certain. V was shortened by 7 bases and J by 0 bases, with 10 bases between the two germline ends. This CDR3 comprises 14 residues. Germline V gene lookup returns CDR1 SGHRS and CDR2 YFSETQ. CDR3 in DNA: TGCGCCAGCCGGTCCCCTACAACTAATGAAAAACTGTTTTTT. Protein: CASRSPTTNEKLFF.

The chain employs TRBV6-6 and TRBJ2-1, with 13 nucleotides matching TRBD2. The germline gives CDR1 MNHNY, CDR2 SVGAGI (reference sequence). The J segment lost 7 bases and the V segment lost 6 bases, leaving 6 bases of the junction unmatched. The length of the CDR3 is 15 residues. CDR3 sequence: CASRLPGLAGNEQFF. The CDR3 nucleotides read TGTGCCAGCAGGCTCCCGGGACTAGCGGGAAATGAGCAGTTCTTC.

The CDR3 sequence: CASSWVPQGFTGELFF. In nucleotides, the CDR3 is TGTGCCAGCAGCTGGGTACCCCAGGGGTTCACCGGGGAGCTGTTTTTT. This sequence joins TRBV11-2 and TRBJ2-2, with D tentatively TRBD1 (6 bases). V lost 4 bases to trimming and J lost 4 bases, with 16 bases between them. Per the germline V gene, CDR1 is SGHAT and CDR2 is FQNNGV. The CDR3 is 16 amino acids.

The V call is TRBV29-1, the J call TRBJ1-4, with D possibly being TRBD1 (5 bases). CDR3 length: 12 amino acids. Germline CDR1 SQVTM, CDR2 ANQGSEA. With 3 bases removed from V and 10 bases from J, the gap between germline ends came to 12 bases. DNA of the CDR3: TGCAGCGTTGAGTTGGGGCCGGGAAAACTGTTTTTT. Translation: CSVELGPGKLFF.